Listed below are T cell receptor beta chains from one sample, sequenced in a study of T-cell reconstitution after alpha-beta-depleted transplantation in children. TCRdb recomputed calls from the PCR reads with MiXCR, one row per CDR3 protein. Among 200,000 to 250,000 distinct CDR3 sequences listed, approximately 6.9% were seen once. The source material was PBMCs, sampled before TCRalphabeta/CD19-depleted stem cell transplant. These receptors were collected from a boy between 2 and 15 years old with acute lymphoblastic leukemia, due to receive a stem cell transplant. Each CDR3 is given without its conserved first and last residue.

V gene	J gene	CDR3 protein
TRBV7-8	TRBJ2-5	ASSLARGGETQY
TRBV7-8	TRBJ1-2	ASSLTGTDNYGYT
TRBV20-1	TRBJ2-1	SAGLAGDYNEQF
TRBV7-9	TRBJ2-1	ASSLTYKGSYNEQF
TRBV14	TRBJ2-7	ASSQGTEQY
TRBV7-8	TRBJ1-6	ASSLASRTNSPLH
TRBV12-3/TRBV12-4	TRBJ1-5	ATPTVRPRDEPQH
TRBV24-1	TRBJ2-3	ATSDPTLAASTDTQY
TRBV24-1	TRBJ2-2	ATSGDTNTGELF
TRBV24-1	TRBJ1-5	ATSDLNSNQPQH
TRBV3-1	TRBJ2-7	ASSQVMSVHEQY
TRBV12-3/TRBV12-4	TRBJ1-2	ASSARRADPYGYT
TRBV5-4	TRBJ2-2	ASSPGQRGNTGELF
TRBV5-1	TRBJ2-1	ASSLAGPSEQF
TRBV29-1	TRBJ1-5	SGKKRGSNQPQH
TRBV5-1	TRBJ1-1	ASSYLQGRGTTEAF
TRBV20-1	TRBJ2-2	SARDGYANTGELF
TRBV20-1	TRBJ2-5	SALRSEETQY
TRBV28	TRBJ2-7	ASSWGPNYYEQY
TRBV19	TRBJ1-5	ASSMWGDGQPQH
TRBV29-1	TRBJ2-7	SVERIRGQY
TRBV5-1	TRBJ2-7	ASSLGDGTYEQY
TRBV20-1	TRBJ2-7	SARVRGGAEQY
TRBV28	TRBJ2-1	ASSFRPWEGLGEQF
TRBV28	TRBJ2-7	ASRPPGTSGYEQY
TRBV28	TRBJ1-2	ASSLGNFDWGYT
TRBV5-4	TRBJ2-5	ASSSPPGQGGETQY
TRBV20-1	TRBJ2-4	SARVGTGGFGKNIQY
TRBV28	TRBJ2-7	AVHRPGRNAEQY
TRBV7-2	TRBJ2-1	ASSAGGATFDEQF
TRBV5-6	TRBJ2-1	ASSFRFGTSGSNEQF
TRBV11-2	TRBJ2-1	ASTSKRGSSYNEQF
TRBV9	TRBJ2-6	ASRTTGSGANVLT
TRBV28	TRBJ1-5	ASSLLRTGGDSNQPQH
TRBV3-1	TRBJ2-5	ASSLRQALQETQY
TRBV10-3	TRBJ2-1	AIRPDRADEQF
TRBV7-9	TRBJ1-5	ASSLEINQPQH
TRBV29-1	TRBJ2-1	SVERGRAANEQF